This T cell receptor (beta chain) was observed in a study of blood T cell repertoires in COVID-19. Looking at the study overall: Donors in the United States, Italy and Spain gave samples during acute or convalescent COVID-19. PBMCs, B-cell-depleted T cells, or T cells provided the cDNA or gDNA that made up the material.

The sample holds one count of this clone. Per germline, CDR1 PRHDT and CDR2 FYEKMQ (reference sequence). The CDR3 covers 13 residues. The junction had 4 bases not matched to a gene; V was cut back by 5 bases and J by 10 bases. Under the authors' procedure: Estimated nucleated cell counts came from reference gene primer amplification. Clones were read by immunoSEQ multiplex PCR, and TCRdb kept only the in-frame ones, dropping some. V and J calls and clone size come straight from that table; D and trimming were deduced from the DNA. Among under 50,000 clones, around 77% were seen once, and the ten largest hold around 38%.

This chain uses TRBV13 with TRBJ1-6; TRBD1 matches 8 bases. The TCR comes from a man aged 80 or over with active or convalescent COVID-19. The sequenced material came from peripheral blood. The CDR3, as DNA: TGTGCCAGCAGCGGACAGGGACGATCACCCCTCCACTTT. Protein sequence: CASSGQGRSPLHF.